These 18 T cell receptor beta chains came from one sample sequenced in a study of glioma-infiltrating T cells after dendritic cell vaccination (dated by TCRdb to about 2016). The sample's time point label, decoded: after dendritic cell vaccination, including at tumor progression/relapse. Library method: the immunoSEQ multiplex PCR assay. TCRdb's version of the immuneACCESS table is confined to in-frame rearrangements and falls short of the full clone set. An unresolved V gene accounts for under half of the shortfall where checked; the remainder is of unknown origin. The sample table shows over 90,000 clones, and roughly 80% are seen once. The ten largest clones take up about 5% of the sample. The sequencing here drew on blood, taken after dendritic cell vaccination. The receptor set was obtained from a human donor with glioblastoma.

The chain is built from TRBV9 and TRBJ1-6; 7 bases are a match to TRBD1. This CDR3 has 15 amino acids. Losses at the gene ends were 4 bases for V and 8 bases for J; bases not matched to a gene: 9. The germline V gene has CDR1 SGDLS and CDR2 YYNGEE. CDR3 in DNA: TGTGCCAGCAGCCCTTACGGACAGGATGATTCACCCCTCCACTTT. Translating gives CASSPYGQDDSPLHF.

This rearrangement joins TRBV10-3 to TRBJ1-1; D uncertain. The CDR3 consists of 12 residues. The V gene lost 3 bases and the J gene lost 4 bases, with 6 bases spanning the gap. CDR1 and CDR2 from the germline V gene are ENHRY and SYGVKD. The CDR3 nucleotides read TGTGCCATCAGTGAAATACTCACTGAAGCTTTCTTT. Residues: CAISEILTEAFF.

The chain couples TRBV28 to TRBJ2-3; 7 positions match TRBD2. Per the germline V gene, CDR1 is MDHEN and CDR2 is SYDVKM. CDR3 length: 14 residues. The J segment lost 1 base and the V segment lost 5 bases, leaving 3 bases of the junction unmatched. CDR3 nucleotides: TGTGCCAGCAGTGGGACTATTCGCACAGATACGCAGTATTTT. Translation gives CASSGTIRTDTQYF.

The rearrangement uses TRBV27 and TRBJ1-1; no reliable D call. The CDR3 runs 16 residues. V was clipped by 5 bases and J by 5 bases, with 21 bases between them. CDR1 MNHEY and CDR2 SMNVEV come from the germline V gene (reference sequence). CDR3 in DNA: TGTGCCAGCAGTCCGGTAAGGCTTTTAGGAGGAACTGAAGCTTTCTTT. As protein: CASSPVRLLGGTEAFF.

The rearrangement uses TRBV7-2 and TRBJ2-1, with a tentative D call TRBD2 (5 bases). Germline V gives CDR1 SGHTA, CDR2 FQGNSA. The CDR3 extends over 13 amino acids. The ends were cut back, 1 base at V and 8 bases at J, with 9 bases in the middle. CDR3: CASSLELVHEQFF. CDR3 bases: TGTGCCAGCAGCTTAGAACTAGTCCATGAGCAGTTCTTC.

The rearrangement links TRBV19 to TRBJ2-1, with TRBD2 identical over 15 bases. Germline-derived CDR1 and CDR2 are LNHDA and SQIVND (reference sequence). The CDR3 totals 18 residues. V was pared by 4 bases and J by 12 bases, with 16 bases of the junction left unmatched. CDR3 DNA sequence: TGTGCCAGTAGTAGGACTAGCGGGAGGGCCGAGTATTCTATCGGGCAGTTCTTC. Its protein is CASSRTSGRAEYSIGQFF.

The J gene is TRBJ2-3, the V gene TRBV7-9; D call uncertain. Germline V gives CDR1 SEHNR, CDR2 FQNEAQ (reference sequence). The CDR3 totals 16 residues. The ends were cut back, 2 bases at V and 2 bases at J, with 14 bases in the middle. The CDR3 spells CASSLSVSTNTDTQYF. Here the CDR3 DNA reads TGTGCCAGCAGCTTATCCGTGTCTACGAACACAGATACGCAGTATTTT.

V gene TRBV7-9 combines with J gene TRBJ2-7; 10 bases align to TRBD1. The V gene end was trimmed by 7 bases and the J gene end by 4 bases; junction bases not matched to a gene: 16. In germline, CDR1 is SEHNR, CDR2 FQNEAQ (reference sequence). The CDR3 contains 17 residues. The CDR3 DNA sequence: TGTGCCAGCAACATAATCGGGACAGGGGCCACCCCATACGAGCAGTACTTC. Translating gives CASNIIGTGATPYEQYF.

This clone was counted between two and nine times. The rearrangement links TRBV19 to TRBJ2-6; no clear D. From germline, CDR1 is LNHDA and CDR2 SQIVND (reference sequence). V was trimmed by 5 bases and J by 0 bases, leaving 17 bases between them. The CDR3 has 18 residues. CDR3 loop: CASSPHVTIRSGANVLTF. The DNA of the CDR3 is TGTGCCAGTAGTCCCCACGTGACAATTCGCTCTGGGGCCAACGTCCTGACTTTC.

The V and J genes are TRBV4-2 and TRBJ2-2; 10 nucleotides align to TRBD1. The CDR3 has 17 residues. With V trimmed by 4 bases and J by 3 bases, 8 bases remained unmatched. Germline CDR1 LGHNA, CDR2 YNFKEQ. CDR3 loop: CASSRWTGTGDTGELFF. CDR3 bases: TGTGCCAGCAGCCGATGGACCGGGACAGGGGACACCGGGGAGCTGTTTTTT.

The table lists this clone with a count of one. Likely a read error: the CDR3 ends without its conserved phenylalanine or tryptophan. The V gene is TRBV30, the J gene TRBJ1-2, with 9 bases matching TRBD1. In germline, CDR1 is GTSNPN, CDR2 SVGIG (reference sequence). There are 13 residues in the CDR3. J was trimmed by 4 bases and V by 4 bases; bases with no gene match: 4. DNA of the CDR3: TGTGCCTGGAATACAGGGGGCGTCTATGGCTACACCTCC. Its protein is CAWNTGGVYGYTS.

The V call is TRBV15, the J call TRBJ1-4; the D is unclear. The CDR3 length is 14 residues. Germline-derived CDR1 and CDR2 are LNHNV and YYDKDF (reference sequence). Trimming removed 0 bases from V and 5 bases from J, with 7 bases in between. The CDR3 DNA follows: TGTGCCACCAGCAGAGATCTTTCCAATGAAAAACTGTTTTTT. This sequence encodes CATSRDLSNEKLFF.

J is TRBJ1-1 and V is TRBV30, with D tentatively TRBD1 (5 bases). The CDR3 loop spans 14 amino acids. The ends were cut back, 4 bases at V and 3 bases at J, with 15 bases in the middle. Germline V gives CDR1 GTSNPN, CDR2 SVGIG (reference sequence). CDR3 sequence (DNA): TGTGCCTGGAATTCTGGGGCGGCGGACACTGAAGCTTTCTTT. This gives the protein CAWNSGAADTEAFF.

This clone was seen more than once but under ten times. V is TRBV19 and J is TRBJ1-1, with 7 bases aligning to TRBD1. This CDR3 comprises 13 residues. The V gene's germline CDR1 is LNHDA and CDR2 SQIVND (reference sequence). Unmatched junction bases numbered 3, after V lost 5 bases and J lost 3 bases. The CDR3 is CASSHDRDTEAFF. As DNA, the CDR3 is TGTGCCAGTAGTCACGACAGGGACACTGAAGCTTTCTTT.

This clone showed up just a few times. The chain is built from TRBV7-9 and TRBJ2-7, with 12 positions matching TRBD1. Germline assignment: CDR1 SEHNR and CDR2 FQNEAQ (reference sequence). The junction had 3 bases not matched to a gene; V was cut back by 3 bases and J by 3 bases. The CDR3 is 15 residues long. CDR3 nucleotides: TGTGCCAGCAGCTTCGGGACAGGGGGCAGCTACGAGCAGTACTTC. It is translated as CASSFGTGGSYEQYF.

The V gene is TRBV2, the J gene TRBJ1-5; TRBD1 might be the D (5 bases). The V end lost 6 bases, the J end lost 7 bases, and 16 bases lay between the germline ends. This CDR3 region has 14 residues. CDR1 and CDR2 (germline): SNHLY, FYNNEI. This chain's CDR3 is CASRTGLWGQPQHF. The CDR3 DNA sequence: TGTGCCAGCAGGACGGGACTCTGGGGGCAGCCCCAGCATTTT.

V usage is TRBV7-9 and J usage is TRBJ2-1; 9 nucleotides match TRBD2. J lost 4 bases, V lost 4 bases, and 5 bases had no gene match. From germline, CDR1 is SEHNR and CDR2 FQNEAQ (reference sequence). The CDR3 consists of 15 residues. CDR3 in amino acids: CASSSLAGKYNEQFF. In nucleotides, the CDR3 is TGTGCCAGCAGCTCTCTAGCGGGAAAATACAATGAGCAGTTCTTC.

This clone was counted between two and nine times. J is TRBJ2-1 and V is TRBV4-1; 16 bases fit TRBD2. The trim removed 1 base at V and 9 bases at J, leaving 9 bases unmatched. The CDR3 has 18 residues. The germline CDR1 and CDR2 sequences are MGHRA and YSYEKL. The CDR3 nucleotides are TGCGCCAGCAGCCAAGCCGGGACTAGCGGGGGGGCCGTGGGTGAGCAGTTCTTC. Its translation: CASSQAGTSGGAVGEQFF.